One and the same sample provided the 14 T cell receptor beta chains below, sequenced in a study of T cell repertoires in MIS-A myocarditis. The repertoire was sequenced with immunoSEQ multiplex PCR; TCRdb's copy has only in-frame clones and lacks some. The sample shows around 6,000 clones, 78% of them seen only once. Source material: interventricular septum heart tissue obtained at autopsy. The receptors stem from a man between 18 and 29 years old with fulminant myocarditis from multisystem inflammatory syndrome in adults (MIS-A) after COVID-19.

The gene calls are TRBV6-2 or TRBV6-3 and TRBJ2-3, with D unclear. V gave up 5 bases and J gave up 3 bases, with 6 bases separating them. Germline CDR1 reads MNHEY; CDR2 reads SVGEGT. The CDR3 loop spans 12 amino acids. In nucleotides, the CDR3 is TGTGCCAGCAGTAACCCGACAGATACGCAGTATTTT. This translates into CASSNPTDTQYF.

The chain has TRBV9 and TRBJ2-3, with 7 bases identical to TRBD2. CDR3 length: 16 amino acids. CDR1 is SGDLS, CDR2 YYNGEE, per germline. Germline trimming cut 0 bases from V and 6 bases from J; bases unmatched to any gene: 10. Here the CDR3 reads CASSVGLAGYRDTQYF. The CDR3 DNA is TGTGCCAGCAGCGTAGGTTTAGCGGGCTACAGGGATACGCAGTATTTT.

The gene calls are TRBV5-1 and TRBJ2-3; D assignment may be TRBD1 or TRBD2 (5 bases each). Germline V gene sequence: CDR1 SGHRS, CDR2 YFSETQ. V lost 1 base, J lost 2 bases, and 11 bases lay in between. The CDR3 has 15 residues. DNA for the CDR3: TGCGCCAGCAGCTTGTTGGGGGAAGTCACAGATACGCAGTATTTT. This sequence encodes CASSLLGEVTDTQYF. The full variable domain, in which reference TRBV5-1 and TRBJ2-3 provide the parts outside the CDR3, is KAGVTQTPRYLIKTRGQQVTLSCSPISGHRSVSWYQQTPGQGLQFLFEYFSETQRNKGNFPGRFSGRQFSNSRSEMNVSTLELGDSALYLCASSLLGEVTDTQYFGPGTRLTVL.

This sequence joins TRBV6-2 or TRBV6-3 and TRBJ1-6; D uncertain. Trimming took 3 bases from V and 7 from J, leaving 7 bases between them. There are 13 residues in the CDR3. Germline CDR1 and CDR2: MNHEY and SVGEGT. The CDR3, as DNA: TGTGCCAGCAGTTATAATCTGAATTCACCCCTCCACTTT. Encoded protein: CASSYNLNSPLHF.

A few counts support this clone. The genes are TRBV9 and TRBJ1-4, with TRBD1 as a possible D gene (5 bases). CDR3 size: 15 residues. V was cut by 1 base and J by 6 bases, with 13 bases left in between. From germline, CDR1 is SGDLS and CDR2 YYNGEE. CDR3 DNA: TGTGCCAGCAGCGTATGGGACCGGGGCGATGAAAAACTGTTTTTT. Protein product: CASSVWDRGDEKLFF.

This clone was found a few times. In DNA, the CDR3 is TGTGCCAGCACCCAGATCAGGGACACCGGGGAGCTGTTTTTT. Its translation: CASTQIRDTGELFF. This chain links TRBV7-8 with TRBJ2-2, with D possibly TRBD1 on 5 matching bases. The germline gives CDR1 SGHVS, CDR2 FQNEAQ. V was cut by 7 bases and J by 3 bases, with 12 bases left in between. The CDR3 is 14 amino acids. The complete variable domain, with remaining parts taken from reference TRBV7-8 and TRBJ2-2, reads GAGVSQSPRYKVAKRGQDVALRCDPISGHVSLFWYQQALGQGPEFLTYFQNEAQLDKSGLPSDRFFAERPEGSVSTLKIQRTQQEDSAVYLCASTQIRDTGELFFGEGSRLTVL.

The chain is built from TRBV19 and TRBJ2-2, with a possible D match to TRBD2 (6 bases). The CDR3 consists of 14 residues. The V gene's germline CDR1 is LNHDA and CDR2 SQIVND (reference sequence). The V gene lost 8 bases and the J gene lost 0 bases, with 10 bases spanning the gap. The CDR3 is CASVGTPNTGELFF. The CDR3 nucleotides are TGTGCCAGTGTCGGGACTCCGAACACCGGGGAGCTGTTTTTT.

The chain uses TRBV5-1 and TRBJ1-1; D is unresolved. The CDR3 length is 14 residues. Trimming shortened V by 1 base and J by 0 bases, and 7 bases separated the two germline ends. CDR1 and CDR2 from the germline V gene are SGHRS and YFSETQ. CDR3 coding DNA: TGCGCCAGCAGCTTGACCGCCATGAACACTGAAGCTTTCTTT. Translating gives CASSLTAMNTEAFF. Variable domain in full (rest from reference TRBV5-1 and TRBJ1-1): KAGVTQTPRYLIKTRGQQVTLSCSPISGHRSVSWYQQTPGQGLQFLFEYFSETQRNKGNFPGRFSGRQFSNSRSEMNVSTLELGDSALYLCASSLTAMNTEAFFGQGTRLTVV.

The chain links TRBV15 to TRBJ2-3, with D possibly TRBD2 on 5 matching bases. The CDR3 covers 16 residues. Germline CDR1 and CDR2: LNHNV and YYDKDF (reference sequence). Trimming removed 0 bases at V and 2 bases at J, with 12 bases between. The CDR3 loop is CATSRDLSGVTDTQYF. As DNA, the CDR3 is TGTGCCACCAGCAGAGATCTGAGCGGAGTCACAGATACGCAGTATTTT.

The CDR3 coding sequence is TGTGCCAGCAGCTTGGTACGGGGGACAGGGTCGAGGAGCACTGAAGCTTTCTTT. It specifies CASSLVRGTGSRSTEAFF. The chain uses TRBV5-6 and TRBJ1-1; TRBD1 matches at 9 bases. This CDR3 region has 18 residues. V shed 0 bases and J 4 bases; nucleotides not matched to a gene: 13. Germline V gives CDR1 SGHDT, CDR2 YYEEEE.

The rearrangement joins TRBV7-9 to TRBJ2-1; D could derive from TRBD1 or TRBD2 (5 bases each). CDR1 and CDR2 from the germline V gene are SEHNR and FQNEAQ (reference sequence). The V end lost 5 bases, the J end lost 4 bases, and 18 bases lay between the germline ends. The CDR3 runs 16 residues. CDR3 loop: CASSPVPLGAYNEQFF. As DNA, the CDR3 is TGTGCCAGCAGCCCCGTCCCCCTCGGGGCGTACAATGAGCAGTTCTTC.

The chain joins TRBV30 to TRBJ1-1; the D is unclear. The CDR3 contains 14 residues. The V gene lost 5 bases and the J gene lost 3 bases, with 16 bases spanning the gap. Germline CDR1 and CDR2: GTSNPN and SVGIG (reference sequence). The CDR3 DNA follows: TGTGCCTGGTCCCAGAACGGCCGGGACACTGAAGCTTTCTTT. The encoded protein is CAWSQNGRDTEAFF.

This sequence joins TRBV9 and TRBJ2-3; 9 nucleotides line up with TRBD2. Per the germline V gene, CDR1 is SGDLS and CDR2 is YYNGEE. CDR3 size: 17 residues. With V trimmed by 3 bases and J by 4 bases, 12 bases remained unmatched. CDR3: CASSARSGTSFSDTQYF. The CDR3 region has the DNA TGTGCCAGCAGCGCTAGGTCGGGGACTAGCTTTTCAGATACGCAGTATTTT.

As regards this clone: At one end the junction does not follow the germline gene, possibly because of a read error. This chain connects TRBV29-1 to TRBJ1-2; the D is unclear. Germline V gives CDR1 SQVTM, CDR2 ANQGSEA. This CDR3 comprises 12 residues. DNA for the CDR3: TGCAGCGTCGAAGGGTTGGACTATGGCTACACCTTC. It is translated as CSVEGLDYGYTF.